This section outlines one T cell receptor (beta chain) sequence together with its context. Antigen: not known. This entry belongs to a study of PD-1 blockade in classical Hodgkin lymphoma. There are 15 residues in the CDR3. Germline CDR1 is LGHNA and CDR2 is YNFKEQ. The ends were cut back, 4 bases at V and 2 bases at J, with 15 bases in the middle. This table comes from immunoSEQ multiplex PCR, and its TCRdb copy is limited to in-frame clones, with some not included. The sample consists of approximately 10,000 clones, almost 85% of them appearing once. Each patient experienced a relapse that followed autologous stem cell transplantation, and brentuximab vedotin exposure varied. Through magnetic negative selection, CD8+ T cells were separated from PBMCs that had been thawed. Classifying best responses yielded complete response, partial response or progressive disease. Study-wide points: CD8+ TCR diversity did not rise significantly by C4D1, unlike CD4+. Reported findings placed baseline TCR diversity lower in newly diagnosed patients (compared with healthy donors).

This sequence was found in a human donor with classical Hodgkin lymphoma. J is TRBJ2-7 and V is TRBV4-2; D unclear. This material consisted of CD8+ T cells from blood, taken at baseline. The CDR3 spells CASSLSKDGTYEQYF. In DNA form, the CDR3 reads TGTGCCAGCAGCCTATCTAAGGACGGTACCTACGAGCAGTACTTC.